The entry that follows covers one T cell receptor (beta chain) sequence. Sequencing used immunoSEQ multiplex PCR; TCRdb keeps in-frame clones, though not all of them. The sample has 300,000 to 450,000 clones; 80% to 90% are singletons. These data belong to a study of blood T cell repertoires in COVID-19. V shed 2 bases, J shed 5 bases, and the junction held 11 bases outside the gene matches. Germline V CDR1 and CDR2: MNHEY, SVGEGT. The CDR3 extends over 16 amino acids. The sample comprised PBMCs or T cells enriched from blood (not recorded which). The chain recombines TRBV6-2 or TRBV6-3 with TRBJ2-5; TRBD2 agrees at 7 bases. The clonotype comes from a young man who had recovered from COVID-19. The CDR3 DNA sequence: TGTGCCAGCAGTTACCGCCCCGGGACTACTCGCGAGACCCAGTACTTC. Protein product: CASSYRPGTTRETQYF.